Presented here are 28 T cell receptor beta chains from one specimen sequenced in a study of CD8+CD57+ T cells in acquired aplastic anemia. TCR beta VDJ and CDR3 were profiled, and genomic DNA was the template. In TCRdb, the reads were re-called with MiXCR into one record per CDR3 protein. The sample consists of about 190,000 distinct CDR3 sequences, approximately 52% of them appearing once. The sequenced sample consisted of sorted CD4+, CD8+, or CD8+CD57+ T cells (not recorded which) from PBMCs. The source is a human donor in good health, serving as a control.

The chain carries TRBV10-2 and TRBJ1-2; D is possibly TRBD1 (5 bases). Trimming pared 6 bases from V and 8 bases from J, leaving 22 bases between. The CDR3 spans 15 residues. Germline lookup yields CDR1 WSHSY and CDR2 SAAADI. The CDR3 nucleotides are TGCGCCAGCAGGGCGTCGGGGACCTACTCGGAAGGCTACACCTTC. It encodes CASRASGTYSEGYTF.

In its sample, this clonotype was seen a few times. The V and J genes are TRBV15 and TRBJ1-5; D is ambiguous. V was clipped by 6 bases and J by 4 bases, with 10 bases between them. Germline values: CDR1 LNHNV, CDR2 YYDKDF (reference sequence). The CDR3 has 13 amino acids. CDR3 protein: CATRKGGNQPQHF. DNA for the CDR3: TGTGCCACCAGGAAGGGTGGTAATCAGCCCCAGCATTTT.

The chain uses TRBV2 and TRBJ1-2, with D unclear. The CDR3 totals 14 residues. The V end lost 1 base, the J end lost 7 bases, and 13 bases lay between the germline ends. Germline CDR1 is SNHLY and CDR2 is FYNNEI. The CDR3 DNA sequence: TGTGCCAGCAGTGAAGTAGCGAGGGAGGGTGGCTACACCTTC. Translating gives CASSEVAREGGYTF.

The chain uses TRBV5-4 and TRBJ2-3, with D perhaps matching TRBD1 or TRBD2 (5 bases each). CDR1 and CDR2 from the germline V gene are SGHNT and YYREEE (reference sequence). The V gene lost 2 bases and the J gene lost 5 bases, with 18 bases spanning the gap. This CDR3 spans 16 amino acids. This CDR3 reads CASSLVVGTLGDTQYF. CDR3 nucleotides: TGTGCCAGCAGCTTAGTTGTCGGGACGTTGGGAGATACGCAGTATTTT.

Many counts were recorded for this clonotype. The gene calls are TRBV20-1 and TRBJ2-1; D uncertain. The CDR3 runs to 12 residues. From germline, CDR1 is DFQATT and CDR2 SNEGSKA (reference sequence). Deletions cut 4 bases from V and 6 bases from J, with 10 bases between. This chain's CDR3 is CSATSPTNEQFF. The CDR3, as DNA: TGCAGTGCTACCTCGCCAACCAATGAGCAGTTCTTC.

This clonotype occurred once. The chain uses TRBV7-2 and TRBJ2-7, with D possibly TRBD1 on 5 matching bases. The CDR3 runs to 12 residues. The germline CDR1 and CDR2 sequences are SGHTA and FQGNSA. CDR3 nucleotide sequence: TGCGCCAGCAGCTTGGGAAGGGGCGAGCAGTACGTC. This encodes CASSLGRGEQYV.

V usage is TRBV5-8 and J usage is TRBJ1-2; D gene unclear. With 1 base removed from V and 3 bases from J, the gap between germline ends came to 10 bases. The CDR3 contains 14 residues. Per the germline V gene, CDR1 is SGHTS and CDR2 is YDEGEE. CDR3 nucleotides: TGTGCCAGCAGCTTGAGGACGGGTCACTATGGCTACACCTTC. Protein product: CASSLRTGHYGYTF.

This clonotype was counted between two and nine times. V gene TRBV9 combines with J gene TRBJ2-6, with a weak D call TRBD1 (5 bases). Trimming took off 7 bases at V and 0 bases at J, with 17 bases between the two ends. Germline CDR1 reads SGDLS; CDR2 reads YYNGEE. The CDR3 extends over 17 amino acids. This CDR3 reads CASSPQGLSSGANVLTF. In DNA, the CDR3 is TGTGCCAGCTCACCGCAGGGTCTAAGCTCTGGGGCCAACGTCCTGACTTTC. The variable domain in full, with the rest retrieved from reference TRBV9 and TRBJ2-6, is DSGVTQTPKHLITATGQRVTLRCSPRSGDLSVYWYQQSLDQGLQFLIQYYNGEERAKGNILERFSAQQFPDLHSELNLSSLELGDSALYFCASSPQGLSSGANVLTFGAGSRLTVL.

With respect to this clonotype: Without the conserved terminal phenylalanine or tryptophan, this CDR3 likely stems from a read error. The DNA is omitted, as the CDR3 cannot be located on it reliably, and the CDR3 follows TCRdb's listing. The chain carries TRBV7-3 and TRBJ2-7; no check of the table's D call, TRBD2, against the DNA was made. Per the germline V gene, CDR1 is SGHTA and CDR2 is FQGTGA. The CDR3 spans 15 residues, counting both ends. The CDR3 reads CASSHNGEGRPTSST.

This clonotype was recorded only once. The CDR3 protein is CASSSDGYEQYV. The CDR3 DNA reads TGTGCCAGCAGTTCTGACGGCTACGAGCAGTACGTC. The chain has TRBV7-2 and TRBJ2-7, with D uncertain. V was cut by 6 bases and J by 3 bases, with 9 bases left in between. In germline, CDR1 is SGHTA, CDR2 FQGNSA. This CDR3 comprises 12 residues.

This clonotype showed up just a few times. This chain links TRBV7-9 with TRBJ2-7, with D tentatively TRBD1 (6 bases). The CDR3 runs 13 residues. Per the germline V gene, CDR1 is SEHNR and CDR2 is FQNEAQ (reference sequence). V was pared by 3 bases and J by 0 bases, with 6 bases between. CDR3 coding DNA: TGTGCCAGCAGCTTGGACAGCTCCTACGAGCAGTACTTC. Encoded protein: CASSLDSSYEQYF.

This clonotype was seen at least ten times. CDR3 in DNA: TGTGCCAGCAGTTTCAGAGACAGCTACGAGCAGTACTTC. Amino acid sequence: CASSFRDSYEQYF. The chain has TRBV12-3 or TRBV12-4 and TRBJ2-7; TRBD1 might be the D (5 bases). The CDR3 is made up of 13 amino acids. Trimming took 3 bases from V and 3 from J, leaving 9 bases between them.

The gene calls are TRBV12-3 or TRBV12-4 and TRBJ2-3; 7 bases line up with TRBD2. The CDR3 is made up of 15 amino acids. V lost 8 bases to trimming and J lost 5 bases; unmatched junction nucleotides: 13. For the CDR3, the DNA is TGTGCCAGCTCACCACCCCTAGCGGAGGGAGATACGCAGTATTTT. This gives the protein CASSPPLAEGDTQYF.

This clonotype was seen a handful of times. This sequence joins TRBV24-1 and TRBJ1-1, with 8 nucleotides matching TRBD1. The CDR3 is 14 amino acids. Trimming took 4 bases from V and 2 from J; bases not matched to a gene: 2. Per the germline V gene, CDR1 is KGHDR and CDR2 is SFDVKD. CDR3 amino acids: CATSDRGRNTEAFF. The CDR3 DNA reads as TGTGCCACCAGTGACAGGGGGCGAAACACTGAAGCTTTCTTT.

The chain employs TRBV9 and TRBJ1-1; TRBD1 matches at 8 bases. V gave up 0 bases and J gave up 4 bases; unmatched junction bases: 5. CDR1 is SGDLS and CDR2 is YYNGEE in the germline V gene. The CDR3 runs to 15 residues. CDR3 protein: CASSVGTGTGTEAFF. DNA for the CDR3: TGTGCCAGCAGCGTAGGGACAGGGACTGGCACTGAAGCTTTCTTT. Drawing the rest from reference TRBV9 and TRBJ1-1, the complete variable domain is DSGVTQTPKHLITATGQRVTLRCSPRSGDLSVYWYQQSLDQGLQFLIQYYNGEERAKGNILERFSAQQFPDLHSELNLSSLELGDSALYFCASSVGTGTGTEAFFGQGTRLTVV.

The CDR3 reads CSVDKGQGGWTDTQFF. For the CDR3, the DNA is TGCAGCGTTGACAAGGGACAGGGAGGTTGGACAGATACGCAGTTCTTC. The chain recombines TRBV29-1 with TRBJ2-1; 9 positions match TRBD1. CDR1 is SQVTM, CDR2 ANQGSEA, per germline. After removal of 3 bases from V and 12 bases from J, the junction contained 18 bases not matched to a gene. The CDR3 is made up of 16 amino acids.

The chain links TRBV19 to TRBJ2-7; a possible D gene is TRBD1 (6 bases). Germline CDR1 reads LNHDA; CDR2 reads SQIVND (reference sequence). The CDR3 sequence is 19 residues long. Trimming removed 1 base from V and 1 base from J, with 23 bases in between. CDR3 amino acids: CASSIGVGGPGTQSYEQYF. CDR3 DNA sequence: TGTGCCAGTAGTATAGGAGTCGGTGGGCCCGGGACACAATCCTACGAGCAGTACTTC.

In regard to this clonotype: The conserved phenylalanine or tryptophan is not found at the CDR3 terminus, so this likely reflects a read error. The DNA is left out, because the CDR3 cannot be placed on it with certainty; the CDR3 is given as TCRdb lists it. The chain combines TRBV2 with TRBJ1-3. Germline V gives CDR1 SNHLY, CDR2 FYNNEI. The CDR3 adds up to 10 amino acids, both ends counted. The chain's CDR3 is CASNGGLADT.

Regarding this clonotype: A junction end diverges from the germline sequence, so it may reflect a read error. The chain uses TRBV7-7 and TRBJ2-1, with 7 bases aligning to TRBD1. Germline loops: CDR1 SSHAT, CDR2 FNYEAQ (reference sequence). This CDR3 region has 15 residues. The CDR3 reads CASSTGTASYNEQFF. The DNA of the CDR3 is TGTGCTAGCAGCACCGGGACAGCCTCCTACAATGAGCAGTTCTTC.

J is TRBJ2-5 and V is TRBV24-1; 7 bases are a match to TRBD1. Losses at the gene ends were 3 bases for V and 5 bases for J; bases not matched to a gene: 11. The CDR3 contains 16 residues. The germline V gene has CDR1 KGHDR and CDR2 SFDVKD. The CDR3 DNA sequence: TGTGCCACCAGTGATCCACGGACAGGCACCGGCGAGACCCAGTACTTC. The encoded protein is CATSDPRTGTGETQYF.

The V gene is TRBV29-1, the J gene TRBJ1-2; TRBD1 matches at 9 bases. V shed 7 bases and J 8 bases; nucleotides not matched to a gene: 5. The CDR3 is 11 residues long. The V gene's germline CDR1 is SQVTM and CDR2 ANQGSEA. The CDR3 loop is CSADRGGGYTF. In DNA form, the CDR3 reads TGCAGCGCCGACAGGGGGGGAGGCTACACCTTC.

This clonotype was seen at least ten times. V gene TRBV10-3 combines with J gene TRBJ2-3; D is ambiguous. CDR1 and CDR2 from the germline V gene are ENHRY and SYGVKD. Between the trimmed V and J ends, which lost 10 bases and 0 bases, there was a span of 14 bases. This CDR3 region has 14 residues. Here the CDR3 DNA reads TGTGCCACAACAAGTATTTCTAGCACAGATACGCAGTATTTT. Translating it yields CATTSISSTDTQYF.

V is TRBV7-6 and J is TRBJ1-5; 7 bases agree with TRBD1. V shed 1 base and J 5 bases; nucleotides not matched to a gene: 20. Germline CDR1 and CDR2: SGHVS and FNYEAQ. The CDR3 consists of 20 residues. For the CDR3, the DNA is TGTGCCAGCAGCTTAGAAACGGCAGGGAACACCGGGACAGCACATCAGCCCCAGCATTTT. This sequence encodes CASSLETAGNTGTAHQPQHF. The complete variable domain, with remaining parts taken from reference TRBV7-6 and TRBJ1-5, reads GAGVSQSPRYKVTKRGQDVALRCDPISGHVSLYWYRQALGQGPEFLTYFNYEAQQDKSGLPNDRFSAERPEGSISTLTIQRTEQRDSAMYRCASSLETAGNTGTAHQPQHFGDGTRLSIL.

The chain employs TRBV7-3 and TRBJ2-7, with 12 positions matching TRBD2. Trimming took 4 bases from V and 2 from J; bases not matched to a gene: 3. Germline CDR1 and CDR2: SGHTA and FQGTGA. The CDR3 is 15 amino acids. This CDR3 reads CASSYLAGGPYEQYF. In DNA, the CDR3 is TGTGCCAGCAGCTATCTAGCGGGGGGGCCCTACGAGCAGTACTTC.

This clonotype was seen many times. The CDR3 protein is CASSSTGGPGNTIYF. The CDR3 region has the DNA TGTGCCAGTAGTTCCACAGGGGGCCCTGGAAACACCATATATTTT. V and J are TRBV19 and TRBJ1-3; TRBD1 aligns across 9 bases. The V gene's germline CDR1 is LNHDA and CDR2 SQIVND (reference sequence). CDR3 length equals 15 residues. V shed 5 bases, J shed 2 bases, and the junction held 4 bases outside the gene matches.

CDR3 nucleotides: TGTGCCAGCAGTGAACGTTCGGCAGGGGGCACTGAAGCTTTCTTT. Amino acids: CASSERSAGGTEAFF. V is TRBV2 and J is TRBJ1-1, with 7 bases that match TRBD1. The CDR3 length is 15 residues. Trimming removed 2 bases from V and 4 bases from J; junction bases left unmatched: 7. In germline, CDR1 is SNHLY, CDR2 FYNNEI.

This clonotype has a handful of counts. Being one base from a much bigger clone, this may be a read error. V and J are TRBV7-2 and TRBJ1-2; D is unresolved. The CDR3 is 15 amino acids. CDR1 SGHTA and CDR2 FQGNSA come from the germline V gene. CDR3 DNA: TGTGCCGGCAGCTTAGCGACGGCAGCTGGCTATGGCTACACCTTC. It translates to CAGSLATAAGYGYTF.

In its sample, this clonotype was seen many times. V gene TRBV5-8 combines with J gene TRBJ1-1, with D maybe TRBD1 (5 bases). CDR1 is SGHTS and CDR2 is YDEGEE in the germline V gene. The CDR3 loop spans 14 amino acids. Trimming left V 4 bases short and J 1 base short, with 11 bases between. The CDR3, as DNA: TGTGCCAGCAGCCCGGGGCAGCGGAACACTGAAGCTTTCTTT. As protein: CASSPGQRNTEAFF.